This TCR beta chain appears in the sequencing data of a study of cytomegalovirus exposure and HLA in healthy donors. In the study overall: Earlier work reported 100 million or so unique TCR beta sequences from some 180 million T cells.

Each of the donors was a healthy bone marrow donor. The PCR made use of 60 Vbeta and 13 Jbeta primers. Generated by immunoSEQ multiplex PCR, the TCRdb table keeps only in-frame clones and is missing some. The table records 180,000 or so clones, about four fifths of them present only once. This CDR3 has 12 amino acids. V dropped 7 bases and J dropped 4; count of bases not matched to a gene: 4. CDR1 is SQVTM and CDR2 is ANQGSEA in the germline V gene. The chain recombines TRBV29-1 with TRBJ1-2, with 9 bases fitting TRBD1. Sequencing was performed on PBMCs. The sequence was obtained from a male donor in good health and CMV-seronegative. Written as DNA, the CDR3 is TGCAGCGGAGGGACAGGGAGCTATGGCTACACCTTC. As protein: CSGGTGSYGYTF.